The 5 T cell receptor beta chains reported below all come from one sample, sequenced in a study of T cells in Graves' hyperthyroidism and ophthalmopathy. Researchers took RNA transcripts and amplified the TCR beta CDR3 regions from them. RT-PCR in the first round (using the HTBI primer set) targeted the TCR CDR3. TCRdb called the multiplex PCR reads again in MiXCR, with one record for every CDR3 protein. The sample includes about 600,000 distinct CDR3 sequences, more than 15% of them seen just once. The specimen was blood. These receptors came from a woman aged 40-49 years with Graves' ophthalmopathy.

The table lists this clonotype with many counts. This rearrangement joins TRBV7-9 to TRBJ1-1; weak D call: TRBD1 (6 bases). V lost 7 bases to trimming and J lost 12 bases, with 18 bases between them. Germline V gene lookup returns CDR1 SEHNR and CDR2 FQNEAQ (reference sequence). This CDR3 is built from 12 residues. DNA of the CDR3: TGTGCCAGCAACCCCGGGGGCCTTGAGTCTTTCTTT. Translation gives CASNPGGLESFF. Combining the CDR3 with reference TRBV7-9 and TRBJ1-1 gives the whole variable domain DTGVSQNPRHKITKRGQNVTFRCDPISEHNRLYWYRQTLGQGPEFLTYFQNEAQLEKSRLLSDRFSAERPKGSFSTLEIQRTEQGDSAMYLCASNPGGLESFFGQGTRLTVV.

With regard to this clonotype: At one end the junction does not follow the germline gene, possibly because of a read error. V gene TRBV7-7 combines with J gene TRBJ2-5; D is undetermined. The CDR3 has 14 amino acids. Looked up from germline, CDR1 is SSHAT and CDR2 is FNYEAQ (reference sequence). CDR3 DNA: TGTGCTAGCAGCTTGGGCGCTTTTCCAGAGACCCAGTACTTC. Residues: CASSLGAFPETQYF. The variable domain in full, with the rest retrieved from reference TRBV7-7 and TRBJ2-5, is GAGVSQSPRYKVTKRGQDVTLRCDPISSHATLYWYQQALGQGPEFLTYFNYEAQPDKSGLPSDRFSAERPEGSISTLTIQRTEQRDSAMYRCASSLGAFPETQYFGPGTRLLVL.

This clonotype has at least ten counts. The chain links TRBV20-1 to TRBJ1-1; D call uncertain. The CDR3 loop spans 13 amino acids. Trimming took off 3 bases at V and 0 bases at J, with 8 bases between the two ends. From germline, CDR1 is DFQATT and CDR2 SNEGSKA (reference sequence). This chain's CDR3 is CSASGLMNTEAFF. The CDR3 region has the DNA TGCAGTGCTAGTGGGTTGATGAACACTGAAGCTTTCTTT.

This rearrangement joins TRBV5-4 to TRBJ1-1; the D is unclear. Germline lookup yields CDR1 SGHNT and CDR2 YYREEE (reference sequence). The CDR3 sequence is 14 residues long. V lost 1 base and J lost 4, with 11 bases in between. The CDR3 DNA is TGTGCCAGCAGCTTGCAAGATGTGGGCACTGAAGCTTTCTTT. Translation gives CASSLQDVGTEAFF.

This clonotype was observed a handful of times. The chain links TRBV20-1 to TRBJ2-7; TRBD1 might be the D (5 bases). V was pared by 1 base and J by 0 bases, with 13 bases between. Germline V gene sequence: CDR1 DFQATT, CDR2 SNEGSKA (reference sequence). CDR3 length equals 15 residues. Here the CDR3 DNA reads TGCAGTGCTAGAGTGATGGGGCACTCCTCCTACGAGCAGTACTTC. The encoded protein is CSARVMGHSSYEQYF.